This TCR beta chain was identified in a study of shared T cell receptors in the human thymus. The table came from immunoSEQ multiplex PCR; TCRdb's copy has only in-frame clones and leaves some out. The sample contains about 380,000 clones, roughly 94% of which appear only once. This CDR3 contains 16 residues. V lost 5 bases and J lost 5; bases outside the gene matches: 8. Germline values: CDR1 MNHEY, CDR2 SMNVEV (reference sequence). The rearrangement links TRBV27 to TRBJ2-1, with 11 nucleotides matching TRBD2. The receptor was isolated from a human donor. Material: thymocytes. The CDR3 DNA is TGTGCCAGCAGTCGCCCCGGGACTAGCGGTAACAATGAGCAGTTCTTC. This sequence encodes CASSRPGTSGNNEQFF.